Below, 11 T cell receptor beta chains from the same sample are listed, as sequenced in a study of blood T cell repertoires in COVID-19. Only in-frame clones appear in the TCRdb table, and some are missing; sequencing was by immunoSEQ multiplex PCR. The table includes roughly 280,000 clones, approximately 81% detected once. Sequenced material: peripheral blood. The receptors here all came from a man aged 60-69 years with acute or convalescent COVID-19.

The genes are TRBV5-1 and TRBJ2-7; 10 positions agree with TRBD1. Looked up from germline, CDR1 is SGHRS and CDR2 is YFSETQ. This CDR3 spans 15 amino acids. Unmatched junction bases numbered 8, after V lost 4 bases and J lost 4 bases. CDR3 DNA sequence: TGCGCCAGCAGCGTCGGGACAGGGGCGTGGTACGAGCAGTACTTC. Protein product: CASSVGTGAWYEQYF.

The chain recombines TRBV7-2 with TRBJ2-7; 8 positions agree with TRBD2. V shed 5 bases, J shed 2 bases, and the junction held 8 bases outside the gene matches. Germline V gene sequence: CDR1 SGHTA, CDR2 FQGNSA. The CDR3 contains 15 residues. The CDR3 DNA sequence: TGTGCCAGCAGCCTATTAACGGGAGGGACCTACGAGCAGTACTTC. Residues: CASSLLTGGTYEQYF. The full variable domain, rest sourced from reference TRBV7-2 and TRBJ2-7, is GAGVSQSPSNKVTEKGKDVELRCDPISGHTALYWYRQSLGQGLEFLIYFQGNSAPDKSGLPSDRFSAERTGGSVSTLTIQRTQQEDSAVYLCASSLLTGGTYEQYFGPGTRLTVT.

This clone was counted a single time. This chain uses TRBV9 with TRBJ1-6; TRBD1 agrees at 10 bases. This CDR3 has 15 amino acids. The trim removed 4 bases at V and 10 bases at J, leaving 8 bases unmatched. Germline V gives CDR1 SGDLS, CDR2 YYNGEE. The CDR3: CASSFDRGRSSPLHF. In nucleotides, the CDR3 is TGTGCCAGCAGCTTCGACAGGGGGCGTAGCTCACCCCTCCACTTT.

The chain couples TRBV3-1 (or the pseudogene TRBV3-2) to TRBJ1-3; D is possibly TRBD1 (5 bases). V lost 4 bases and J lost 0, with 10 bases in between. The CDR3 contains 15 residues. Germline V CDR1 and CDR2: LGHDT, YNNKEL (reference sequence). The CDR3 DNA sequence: TGTGCCAGCAGCCGAGACAGTATCTCTGGAAACACCATATATTTT. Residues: CASSRDSISGNTIYF.

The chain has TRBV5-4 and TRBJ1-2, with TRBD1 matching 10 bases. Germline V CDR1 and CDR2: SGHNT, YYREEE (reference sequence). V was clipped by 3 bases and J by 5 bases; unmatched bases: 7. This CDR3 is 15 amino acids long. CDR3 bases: TGTGCCAGCAGCTCGGGACAGGGGCCAGATTATGGCTACACCTTC. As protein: CASSSGQGPDYGYTF.

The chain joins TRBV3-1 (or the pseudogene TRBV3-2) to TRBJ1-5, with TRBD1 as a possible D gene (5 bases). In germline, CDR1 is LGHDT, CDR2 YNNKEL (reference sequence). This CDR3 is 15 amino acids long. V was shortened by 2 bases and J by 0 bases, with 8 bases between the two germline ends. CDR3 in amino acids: CASSQQGGSNQPQHF. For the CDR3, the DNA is TGTGCCAGCAGCCAACAGGGTGGTAGCAATCAGCCCCAGCATTTT.

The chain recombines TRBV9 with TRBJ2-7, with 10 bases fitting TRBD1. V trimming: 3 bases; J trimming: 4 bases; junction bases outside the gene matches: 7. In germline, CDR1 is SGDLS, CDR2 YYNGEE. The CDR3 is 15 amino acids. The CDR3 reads CASSATGTGVYEQYF. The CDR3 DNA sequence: TGTGCCAGCAGCGCCACCGGGACAGGGGTTTACGAGCAGTACTTC.

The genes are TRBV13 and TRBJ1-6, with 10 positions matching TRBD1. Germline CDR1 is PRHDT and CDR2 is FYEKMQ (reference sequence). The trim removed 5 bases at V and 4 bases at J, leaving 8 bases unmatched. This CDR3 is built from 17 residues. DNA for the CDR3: TGTGCCAGCAGCCTAAGGGACAGGGGACCATATAATTCACCCCTCCACTTT. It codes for CASSLRDRGPYNSPLHF.

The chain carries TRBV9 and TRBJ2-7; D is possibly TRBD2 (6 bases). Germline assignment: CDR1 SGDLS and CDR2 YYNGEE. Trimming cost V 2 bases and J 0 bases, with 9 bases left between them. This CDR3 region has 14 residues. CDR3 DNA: TGTGCCAGCAGCGTCGGGGGATTCTCCTACGAGCAGTACTTC. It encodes CASSVGGFSYEQYF.

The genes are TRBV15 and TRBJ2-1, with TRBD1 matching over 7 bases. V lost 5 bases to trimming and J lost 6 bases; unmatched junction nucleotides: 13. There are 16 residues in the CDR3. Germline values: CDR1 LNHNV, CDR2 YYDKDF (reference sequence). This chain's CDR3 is CATSASLTGNVNEQFF. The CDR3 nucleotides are TGTGCCACCAGCGCCTCCTTGACAGGGAATGTCAATGAGCAGTTCTTC. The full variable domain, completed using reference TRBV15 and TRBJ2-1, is DAMVIQNPRYQVTQFGKPVTLSCSQTLNHNVMYWYQQKSSQAPKLLFHYYDKDFNNEADTPDNFQSRRPNTSFCFLDIRSPGLGDTAMYLCATSASLTGNVNEQFFGPGTRLTVL.

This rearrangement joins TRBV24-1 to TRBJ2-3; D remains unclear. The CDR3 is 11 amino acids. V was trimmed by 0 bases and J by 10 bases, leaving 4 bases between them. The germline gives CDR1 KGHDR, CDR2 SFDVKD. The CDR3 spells CATSDLTSQYF. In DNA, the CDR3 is TGTGCCACCAGTGATTTGACTTCGCAGTATTTT.